Below, 32 T cell receptor beta chains from the same sample are listed, as sequenced in a study of cytomegalovirus exposure and HLA in healthy donors. The study ran its PCR with 60 Vbeta and 13 Jbeta primers. Profiled with immunoSEQ multiplex PCR; TCRdb holds only in-frame clones, not every one. Of 100,000 to 150,000 clones in the sample, 55% to 75% were seen once. Input material: PBMCs. These receptors were collected from a man in his thirties or forties in good health and CMV-seronegative.

The J gene is TRBJ2-1, the V gene TRBV6-4, with a possible D match to TRBD1 (5 bases). Germline assignment: CDR1 MRHNA and CDR2 SNTAGT. The CDR3 length is 13 residues. Trimming left V 6 bases short and J 7 bases short, with 13 bases between. The CDR3, as DNA: TGTGCCAGCAGCCGCAGGGAAGGGAATGAGCAGTTCTTC. Protein: CASSRREGNEQFF.

The rearrangement joins TRBV19 to TRBJ1-1; 9 nucleotides line up with TRBD1. The CDR3 runs to 15 residues. Per germline, CDR1 LNHDA and CDR2 SQIVND (reference sequence). The V and J ends lost 5 bases and 5 bases, in that order; junction bases with no gene match: 9. CDR3 DNA sequence: TGTGCCAGTAGTGCGAATTACAGGGGGCAAACTGAAGCTTTCTTT. Its translation: CASSANYRGQTEAFF. Looking up the rest from reference TRBV19 and TRBJ1-1 gives the full variable domain: DGGITQSPKYLFRKEGQNVTLSCEQNLNHDAMYWYRQDPGQGLRLIYYSQIVNDFQKGDIAEGYSVSREKKESFPLTVTSAQKNPTAFYLCASSANYRGQTEAFFGQGTRLTVV.

V is TRBV10-2 and J is TRBJ1-3; tentatively, D is TRBD1 (5 bases). Germline assignment: CDR1 WSHSY and CDR2 SAAADI. This CDR3 region has 15 residues. The V end was cut by 6 bases, the J end by 0 bases, with 12 bases between. The DNA of the CDR3 is TGCGCCAGCAGCGGGGGACGTTACTCTGGAAACACCATATATTTT. Its protein is CASSGGRYSGNTIYF.

The V gene is TRBV4-2, the J gene TRBJ2-2; unclear D gene. The V gene's germline CDR1 is LGHNA and CDR2 YNFKEQ. Trimming took 0 bases from V and 5 from J, leaving 7 bases between them. This CDR3 has 14 residues. The CDR3 sequence: CASSQDWATGELFF. CDR3 in DNA: TGTGCCAGCAGCCAAGACTGGGCTACCGGGGAGCTGTTTTTT.

The chain uses TRBV7-2 and TRBJ1-1; D uncertain. The CDR3 is made up of 17 amino acids. The V gene lost 5 bases and the J gene lost 2 bases, with 21 bases spanning the gap. The germline V gene encodes CDR1 SGHTA and CDR2 FQGNSA. Written as DNA, the CDR3 is TGTGCCAGCAGCCTCACCCCGGCGGGAGGTCTCAACACTGAAGCTTTCTTT. Its translation is CASSLTPAGGLNTEAFF.

This clone appeared a few times. V usage is TRBV15 and J usage is TRBJ1-4; D uncertain. Between the trimmed V and J ends, which lost 4 bases and 0 bases, there was a span of 9 bases. The CDR3 covers 15 residues. The germline V gene has CDR1 LNHNV and CDR2 YYDKDF (reference sequence). The CDR3, as DNA: TGTGCCACCAGCACGGAGGGTGCAACTAATGAAAAACTGTTTTTT. Protein sequence: CATSTEGATNEKLFF.

This chain connects TRBV5-1 to TRBJ2-2; D unresolved. Trimming left V 4 bases short and J 0 bases short, with 13 bases between. CDR3 length equals 16 residues. Germline values: CDR1 SGHRS, CDR2 YFSETQ. This CDR3 is CASSLVAVTNTGELFF. The CDR3 bases are TGCGCCAGCAGCCTAGTGGCCGTCACGAACACCGGGGAGCTGTTTTTT. Combining the CDR3 with reference TRBV5-1 and TRBJ2-2 gives the whole variable domain KAGVTQTPRYLIKTRGQQVTLSCSPISGHRSVSWYQQTPGQGLQFLFEYFSETQRNKGNFPGRFSGRQFSNSRSEMNVSTLELGDSALYLCASSLVAVTNTGELFFGEGSRLTVL.

This clone was observed a handful of times. V gene TRBV25-1 combines with J gene TRBJ2-3; D remains ambiguous. The germline CDR1 and CDR2 sequences are MGHDK and SYGVNS. This CDR3 region has 14 residues. Trimming removed 1 base at V and 3 bases at J, with 8 bases between. DNA for the CDR3: TGTGCCAGCAGTGAATTGGGCATTACAGATACGCAGTATTTT. Encoded protein: CASSELGITDTQYF. The entire variable domain, with the rest obtained from reference TRBV25-1 and TRBJ2-3, is as follows: EADIYQTPRYLVIGTGKKITLECSQTMGHDKMYWYQQDPGMELHLIHYSYGVNSTEKGDLSSESTVSRIRTEHFPLTLESARPSHTSQYLCASSELGITDTQYFGPGTRLTVL.

The chain employs TRBV28 and TRBJ1-2; D gene uncertain. This CDR3 spans 19 amino acids. Trimming stripped 1 base from V and 1 base from J, with 22 bases between. The germline V gene has CDR1 MDHEN and CDR2 SYDVKM. CDR3 residues: CASSLSGVGRSMINYGYTF. CDR3 nucleotides: TGTGCCAGCAGTTTATCCGGGGTTGGTAGGTCAATGATTAACTATGGCTACACCTTC.

This chain joins TRBV28 and TRBJ1-1; D gene uncertain. The germline V gene encodes CDR1 MDHEN and CDR2 SYDVKM. The CDR3 length is 12 residues. Between the trimmed V and J ends, which lost 8 bases and 1 base, there was a span of 8 bases. The CDR3 DNA reads as TGTGCCAGCGTGAGATCGAACACTGAAGCTTTCTTT. Amino acid sequence: CASVRSNTEAFF.

This clone was seen a few times. The CDR3 sequence is CASSSMTGIVTDTQYF. CDR3 nucleotide sequence: TGTGCCAGCAGCTCTATGACAGGGATCGTGACAGATACGCAGTATTTT. V usage is TRBV5-6 and J usage is TRBJ2-3; 7 nucleotides line up with TRBD1. The CDR3 contains 16 residues. The V and J ends lost 3 bases and 3 bases, in that order; junction bases with no gene match: 10. Germline-derived CDR1 and CDR2 are SGHDT and YYEEEE.

CDR3 coding DNA: TGTGCCAGCAGCGTGCGACAGGGCAGGAATAATGAAAAACTGTTTTTT. Protein sequence: CASSVRQGRNNEKLFF. This rearrangement joins TRBV9 to TRBJ1-4; 7 nucleotides align to TRBD1. Germline lookup yields CDR1 SGDLS and CDR2 YYNGEE. The CDR3 has 16 residues. After removal of 2 bases from V and 4 bases from J, the junction contained 8 bases not matched to a gene.

This clone was seen a handful of times. The CDR3 region has the DNA TGTGCCAGCAGCAAGATAGGGGCCGACCCCTACAATGAGCAGTTCTTC. Amino acids: CASSKIGADPYNEQFF. The V gene is TRBV7-9, the J gene TRBJ2-1; a weak D match, TRBD1 (5 bases). The CDR3 totals 16 residues. V lost 5 bases to trimming and J lost 2 bases, with 16 bases between them. The germline V gene encodes CDR1 SEHNR and CDR2 FQNEAQ (reference sequence).

The chain carries TRBV29-1 and TRBJ2-7, with 8 positions matching TRBD2. V was pared by 7 bases and J by 6 bases, with 23 bases of the junction left unmatched. Germline lookup yields CDR1 SQVTM and CDR2 ANQGSEA. CDR3 length: 17 residues. The CDR3 protein is CSATNLSRQAGGSEQYF. The CDR3 DNA reads TGCAGCGCCACCAACCTATCCCGCCAGGCGGGGGGTTCCGAGCAGTACTTC.

This clone has a single count. V gene TRBV6-5 combines with J gene TRBJ1-3, with unresolved D. The CDR3 is made up of 15 amino acids. Trimming took 5 bases from V and 4 from J, leaving 15 bases between them. The germline CDR1 and CDR2 sequences are MNHEY and SVGAGI. CDR3 residues: CASSPQRGRGNTIYF. CDR3 sequence (DNA): TGTGCCAGCAGTCCCCAACGGGGTAGGGGAAACACCATATATTTT.

This rearrangement joins TRBV30 to TRBJ1-2; 7 nucleotides agree with TRBD1. V shed 3 bases, J shed 6 bases, and the junction held 7 bases outside the gene matches. This CDR3 is built from 13 residues. Germline-derived CDR1 and CDR2 are GTSNPN and SVGIG (reference sequence). CDR3 loop: CAWRTGIFDGYTF. DNA of the CDR3: TGTGCCTGGAGGACAGGGATTTTCGATGGCTACACCTTC.

The CDR3 protein is CASSQDPGGSYNEQFF. The CDR3 DNA reads TGTGCCAGCAGCCAAGACCCGGGGGGCTCCTACAATGAGCAGTTCTTC. The chain is built from TRBV4-2 and TRBJ2-1; 7 bases align to TRBD2. With 0 bases clipped from V and 0 bases from J, the junction kept 2 bases outside the gene matches. The CDR3 totals 16 residues. The germline V gene encodes CDR1 LGHNA and CDR2 YNFKEQ.

A few counts support this clone. V is TRBV5-3 and J is TRBJ1-1; maybe TRBD1 (6 bases). TRBV5-3 is given ORF status, its function remaining uncertain. This CDR3 has 15 residues. CDR3 region: CAIYPGGRGNTEAFF. CDR3 DNA: TGTGCTATATATCCGGGAGGCAGGGGGAACACTGAAGCTTTCTTT.

The rearrangement joins TRBV29-1 to TRBJ2-5; 11 bases are shared with TRBD1. Germline CDR1 SQVTM, CDR2 ANQGSEA. With V trimmed by 6 bases and J by 3 bases, 3 bases remained unmatched. The CDR3 runs to 13 residues. The CDR3 spells CSVWTGGEETQYF. The CDR3 DNA sequence: TGCAGCGTATGGACAGGGGGCGAAGAGACCCAGTACTTC.

This sequence joins TRBV28 and TRBJ2-7; 11 nucleotides agree with TRBD2. CDR3 size: 17 residues. Trimming removed 5 bases from V and 6 bases from J; junction bases left unmatched: 15. Germline V gives CDR1 MDHEN, CDR2 SYDVKM. The CDR3 sequence: CASSPLVAGGFTSEQYF. DNA of the CDR3: TGTGCCAGCAGTCCCTTAGTAGCGGGGGGGTTCACCTCCGAGCAGTACTTC.

Only a few counts were recorded for this clone. This chain joins TRBV2 and TRBJ2-1, with 9 nucleotides matching TRBD2. The CDR3 contains 15 residues. Germline values: CDR1 SNHLY, CDR2 FYNNEI. The V gene end was trimmed by 1 base and the J gene end by 6 bases; junction bases not matched to a gene: 4. CDR3 loop: CASSEGGTSFNEQFF. The CDR3 region has the DNA TGTGCCAGCAGTGAAGGGGGGACTAGCTTCAATGAGCAGTTCTTC.

The gene calls are TRBV5-4 and TRBJ1-1; D ambiguous. Germline CDR1 and CDR2: SGHNT and YYREEE (reference sequence). The V gene lost 4 bases and the J gene lost 0 bases, with 7 bases spanning the gap. The CDR3 has 13 amino acids. CDR3 in DNA: TGTGCCAGCAGCGGCCAGGTGAACACTGAAGCTTTCTTT. It encodes CASSGQVNTEAFF. The full variable domain, rest sourced from reference TRBV5-4 and TRBJ1-1, is ETGVTQSPTHLIKTRGQQVTLRCSSQSGHNTVSWYQQALGQGPQFIFQYYREEENGRGNFPPRFSGLQFPNYSSELNVNALELDDSALYLCASSGQVNTEAFFGQGTRLTVV.

The genes are TRBV29-1 and TRBJ1-6; D is perhaps TRBD1 (5 bases). Trimming took 7 bases from V and 5 from J, leaving 12 bases between them. The CDR3 is made up of 13 amino acids. The germline gives CDR1 SQVTM, CDR2 ANQGSEA. The CDR3 DNA follows: TGCAGCGCCCTGACAGCAAATAATTCACCCCTCCACTTT. The encoded protein is CSALTANNSPLHF. Supplemented by reference TRBV29-1 and TRBJ1-6, the full variable domain reads SAVISQKPSRDICQRGTSLTIQCQVDSQVTMMFWYRQQPGQSLTLIATANQGSEATYESGFVIDKFPISRPNLTFSTLTVSNMSPEDSSIYLCSALTANNSPLHFGNGTRLTVT.

The V gene is TRBV5-4, the J gene TRBJ2-3; 8 nucleotides match TRBD1. Germline CDR1 and CDR2: SGHNT and YYREEE (reference sequence). The CDR3 spans 15 residues. Trimming cost V 3 bases and J 0 bases; bases outside gene matches: 3. CDR3 nucleotides: TGTGCCAGCAGCTCGAGACAGGGGAGCACAGATACGCAGTATTTT. Translated, it gives CASSSRQGSTDTQYF.

The rearrangement links TRBV4-1 to TRBJ2-4; D may be TRBD2 (6 bases). The CDR3 totals 19 residues. Germline-derived CDR1 and CDR2 are MGHRA and YSYEKL. The V end was cut by 1 base, the J end by 0 bases, with 19 bases between. CDR3 protein: CASSQAAVVGGIAKNIQYF. In nucleotides, the CDR3 is TGCGCCAGCAGCCAAGCCGCCGTGGTGGGGGGAATAGCCAAAAACATTCAGTACTTC.

This clone is deemed medium-sized. This chain joins TRBV27 and TRBJ1-5; D is undetermined. The CDR3 is 13 residues long. Germline V gene sequence: CDR1 MNHEY, CDR2 SMNVEV (reference sequence). Trimming left V 3 bases short and J 6 bases short, with 9 bases between. This CDR3 reads CASSLVGGQPQHF. CDR3 in DNA: TGTGCCAGCAGTTTGGTGGGAGGTCAGCCCCAGCATTTT.

The CDR3 DNA reads as TGTGCCAGCAGTTACTCATCGGGACAAGAAGCCTACGAGCAGTACTTC. Amino acids: CASSYSSGQEAYEQYF. This chain connects TRBV6-5 to TRBJ2-7; TRBD1 is a possible D gene (6 bases). Trimming removed 0 bases from V and 2 bases from J, with 14 bases in between. The CDR3 spans 16 residues. From germline, CDR1 is MNHEY and CDR2 SVGAGI.

The J gene is TRBJ2-1, the V gene TRBV2; 11 positions agree with TRBD2. CDR3 length: 15 residues. Trimming cost V 1 base and J 9 bases; bases outside gene matches: 5. Germline V gene sequence: CDR1 SNHLY, CDR2 FYNNEI. CDR3: CASSEDLAGGTEQFF. In nucleotides, the CDR3 is TGTGCCAGCAGTGAAGACCTAGCGGGGGGAACTGAGCAGTTCTTC.

This clone has just a few counts. The chain combines TRBV7-9 with TRBJ2-7; the match to TRBD1 covers 10 bases. Unmatched junction bases numbered 9, after V lost 5 bases and J lost 5 bases. This CDR3 is built from 15 residues. Germline CDR1 SEHNR, CDR2 FQNEAQ (reference sequence). The chain's CDR3 is CASSPGTGDRDEQYF. CDR3 DNA sequence: TGTGCCAGCAGCCCGGGGACAGGGGATCGGGACGAGCAGTACTTC.

The rearrangement links TRBV30 to TRBJ2-2; D is possibly TRBD2 (6 bases). Trimming took 4 bases from V and 6 from J, leaving 12 bases between them. CDR1 is GTSNPN and CDR2 is SVGIG in the germline V gene (reference sequence). The CDR3 is 13 residues long. The DNA for the CDR3 is TGTGCCTGGACGGGACTCGGGCCCGGGGAGCTGTTTTTT. Translating gives CAWTGLGPGELFF.

The CDR3 sequence is CATSRVGDGAFF. Written as DNA, the CDR3 is TGTGCCACCAGCAGAGTCGGTGATGGAGCTTTCTTT. The rearrangement joins TRBV15 to TRBJ1-1; no firm D call. Germline V lookup: CDR1 LNHNV, CDR2 YYDKDF (reference sequence). CDR3 size: 12 residues. V was trimmed by 1 base and J by 10 bases, leaving 10 bases between them. Using reference TRBV15 and TRBJ1-1 for the parts outside the CDR3, the full variable domain is DAMVIQNPRYQVTQFGKPVTLSCSQTLNHNVMYWYQQKSSQAPKLLFHYYDKDFNNEADTPDNFQSRRPNTSFCFLDIRSPGLGDTAMYLCATSRVGDGAFFGQGTRLTVV.

This chain links TRBV6-5 with TRBJ1-2; 10 bases align to TRBD1. The CDR3 length is 15 residues. Germline lookup yields CDR1 MNHEY and CDR2 SVGAGI. V shed 8 bases and J 6 bases; nucleotides not matched to a gene: 12. CDR3 sequence (DNA): TGTGCCAGCGGGACAGGGGAGGACCTAGAGAATGGCTACACCTTC. This encodes CASGTGEDLENGYTF.